This T cell receptor beta chain derives from a study of T cells in Graves' hyperthyroidism and ophthalmopathy. Uncontrolled infections, other autoimmune diseases, pregnancy or lactation led to exclusion of patients. Diagnostic assessment was based on clinical symptoms, serum thyroxine and TRAb, thyroid ultrasound and orbital computed tomography. This clonotype showed up many times. RNA transcripts were the template for amplifying TCR beta CDR3 regions. Using the HTBI primer set, a first-round RT-PCR was run on the TCR CDR3. TCRdb re-called the multiplex PCR reads through MiXCR, storing one row per CDR3 protein. Among 500,000 to 650,000 distinct CDR3 sequences listed, about a sixth were seen once. Germline V gene data show CDR1 as PRHDT and CDR2 as FYEKMQ (reference sequence). The germline V and J ends were trimmed by 6 bases and 6 bases, with 17 bases remaining between them. The CDR3 is 15 residues long.

This receptor was obtained from a woman between 18 and 29 years old with Graves' ophthalmopathy. This chain joins TRBV13 and TRBJ2-2, with a tentative D call TRBD2 (6 bases). The specimen sequenced was blood. CDR3 loop: CASRLTSPAAGELFF. DNA for the CDR3: TGTGCCAGCAGGCTCACTAGCCCGGCGGCCGGGGAGCTGTTTTTT.